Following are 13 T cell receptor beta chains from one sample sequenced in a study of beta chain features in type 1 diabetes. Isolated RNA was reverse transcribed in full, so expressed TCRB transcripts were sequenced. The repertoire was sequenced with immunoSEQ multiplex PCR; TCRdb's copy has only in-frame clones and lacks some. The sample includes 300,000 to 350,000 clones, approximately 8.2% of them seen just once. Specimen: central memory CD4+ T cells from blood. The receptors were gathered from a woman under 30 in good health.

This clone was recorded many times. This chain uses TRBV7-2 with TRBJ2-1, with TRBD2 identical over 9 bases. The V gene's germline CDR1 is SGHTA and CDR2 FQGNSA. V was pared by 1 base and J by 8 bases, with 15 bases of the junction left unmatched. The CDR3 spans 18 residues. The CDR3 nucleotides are TGTGCCAGCAGCTTAGTTTCACCGTCAAGCGGGAGGATACATGAGCAGTTCTTC. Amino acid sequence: CASSLVSPSSGRIHEQFF.

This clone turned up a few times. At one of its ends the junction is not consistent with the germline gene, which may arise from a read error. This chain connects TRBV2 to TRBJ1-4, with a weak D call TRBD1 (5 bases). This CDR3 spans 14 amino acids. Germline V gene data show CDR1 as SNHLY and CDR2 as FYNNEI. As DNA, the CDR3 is TGTGCCAGCAGGGAAGTGGGGGGACGGGAAAAACTGTTTTTT. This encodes CASREVGGREKLFF.

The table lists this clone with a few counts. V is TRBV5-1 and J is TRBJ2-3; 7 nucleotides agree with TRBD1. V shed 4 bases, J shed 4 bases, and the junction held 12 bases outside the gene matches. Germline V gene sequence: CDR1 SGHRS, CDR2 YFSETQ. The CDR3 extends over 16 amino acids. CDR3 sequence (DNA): TGCGCCAGCAGCATGAACAGGGGACGAACTTCAGATACGCAGTATTTT. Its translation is CASSMNRGRTSDTQYF.

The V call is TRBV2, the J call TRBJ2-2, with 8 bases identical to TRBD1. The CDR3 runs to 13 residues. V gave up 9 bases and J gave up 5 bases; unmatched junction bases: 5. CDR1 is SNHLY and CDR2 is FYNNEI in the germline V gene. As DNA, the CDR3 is TGTGCCAGTCGACAGGGGCCGACCGGGGAGCTGTTTTTT. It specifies CASRQGPTGELFF.

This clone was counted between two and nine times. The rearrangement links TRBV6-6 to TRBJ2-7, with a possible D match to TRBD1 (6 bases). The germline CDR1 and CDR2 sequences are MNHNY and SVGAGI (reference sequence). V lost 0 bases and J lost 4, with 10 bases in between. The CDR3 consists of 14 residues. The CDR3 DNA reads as TGTGCCAGCAGTTACTCGGGACAACTGTACGAGCAGTACTTC. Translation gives CASSYSGQLYEQYF.

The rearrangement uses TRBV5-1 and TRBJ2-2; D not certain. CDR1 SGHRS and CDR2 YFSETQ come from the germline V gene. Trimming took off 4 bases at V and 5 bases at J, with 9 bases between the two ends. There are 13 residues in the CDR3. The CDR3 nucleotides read TGCGCCAGCAGCAAGCAAGCTACCGGGGAGCTGTTTTTT. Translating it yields CASSKQATGELFF.

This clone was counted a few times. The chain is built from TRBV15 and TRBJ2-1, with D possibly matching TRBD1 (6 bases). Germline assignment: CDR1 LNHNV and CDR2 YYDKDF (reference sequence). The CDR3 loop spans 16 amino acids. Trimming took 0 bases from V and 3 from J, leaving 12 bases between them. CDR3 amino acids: CATSRDSTDSYNEQFF. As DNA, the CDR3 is TGTGCCACCAGCAGAGATTCGACGGACAGCTACAATGAGCAGTTCTTC.

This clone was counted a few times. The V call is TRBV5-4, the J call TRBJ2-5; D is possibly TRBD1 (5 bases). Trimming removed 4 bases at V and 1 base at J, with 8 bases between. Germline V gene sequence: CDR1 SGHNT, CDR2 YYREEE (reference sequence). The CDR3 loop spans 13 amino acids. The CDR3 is CASSKDTQETQYF. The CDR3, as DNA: TGTGCCAGCAGCAAGGACACCCAAGAGACCCAGTACTTC.

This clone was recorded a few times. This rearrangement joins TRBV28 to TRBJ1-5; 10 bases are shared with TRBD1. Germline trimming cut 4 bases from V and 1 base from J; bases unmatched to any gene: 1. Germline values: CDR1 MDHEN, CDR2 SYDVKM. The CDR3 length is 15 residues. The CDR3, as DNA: TGTGCCAGCAGTTGGGACAGGGGAAGCAATCAGCCCCAGCATTTT. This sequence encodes CASSWDRGSNQPQHF.

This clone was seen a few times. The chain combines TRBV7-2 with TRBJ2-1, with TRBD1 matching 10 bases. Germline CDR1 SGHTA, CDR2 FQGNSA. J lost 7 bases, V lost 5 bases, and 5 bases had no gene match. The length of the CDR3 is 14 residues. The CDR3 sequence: CASSPDRGINEQFF. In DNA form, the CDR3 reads TGTGCCAGCAGCCCGGACAGGGGGATAAATGAGCAGTTCTTC.

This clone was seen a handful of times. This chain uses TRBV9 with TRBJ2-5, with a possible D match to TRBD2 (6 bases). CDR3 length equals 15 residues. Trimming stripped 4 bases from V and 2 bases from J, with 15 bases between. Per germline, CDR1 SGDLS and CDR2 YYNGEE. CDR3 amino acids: CASSIYSGRQETQYF. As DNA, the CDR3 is TGTGCCAGCAGCATCTATTCCGGGAGACAAGAGACCCAGTACTTC. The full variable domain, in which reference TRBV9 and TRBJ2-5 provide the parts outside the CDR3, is DSGVTQTPKHLITATGQRVTLRCSPRSGDLSVYWYQQSLDQGLQFLIQYYNGEERAKGNILERFSAQQFPDLHSELNLSSLELGDSALYFCASSIYSGRQETQYFGPGTRLLVL.

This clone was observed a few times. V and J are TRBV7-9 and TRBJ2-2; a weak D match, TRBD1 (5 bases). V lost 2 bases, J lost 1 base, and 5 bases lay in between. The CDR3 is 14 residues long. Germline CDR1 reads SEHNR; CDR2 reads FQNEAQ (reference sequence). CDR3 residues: CASSLTGNTGELFF. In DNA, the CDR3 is TGTGCCAGCAGCTTAACAGGGAACACCGGGGAGCTGTTTTTT.

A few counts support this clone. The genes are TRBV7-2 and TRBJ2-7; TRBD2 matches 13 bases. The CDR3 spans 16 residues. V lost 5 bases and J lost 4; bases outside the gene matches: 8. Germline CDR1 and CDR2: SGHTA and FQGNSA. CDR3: CASSLGTSGTWYEQYF. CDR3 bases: TGTGCCAGCAGCCTGGGGACTAGCGGGACATGGTACGAGCAGTACTTC.